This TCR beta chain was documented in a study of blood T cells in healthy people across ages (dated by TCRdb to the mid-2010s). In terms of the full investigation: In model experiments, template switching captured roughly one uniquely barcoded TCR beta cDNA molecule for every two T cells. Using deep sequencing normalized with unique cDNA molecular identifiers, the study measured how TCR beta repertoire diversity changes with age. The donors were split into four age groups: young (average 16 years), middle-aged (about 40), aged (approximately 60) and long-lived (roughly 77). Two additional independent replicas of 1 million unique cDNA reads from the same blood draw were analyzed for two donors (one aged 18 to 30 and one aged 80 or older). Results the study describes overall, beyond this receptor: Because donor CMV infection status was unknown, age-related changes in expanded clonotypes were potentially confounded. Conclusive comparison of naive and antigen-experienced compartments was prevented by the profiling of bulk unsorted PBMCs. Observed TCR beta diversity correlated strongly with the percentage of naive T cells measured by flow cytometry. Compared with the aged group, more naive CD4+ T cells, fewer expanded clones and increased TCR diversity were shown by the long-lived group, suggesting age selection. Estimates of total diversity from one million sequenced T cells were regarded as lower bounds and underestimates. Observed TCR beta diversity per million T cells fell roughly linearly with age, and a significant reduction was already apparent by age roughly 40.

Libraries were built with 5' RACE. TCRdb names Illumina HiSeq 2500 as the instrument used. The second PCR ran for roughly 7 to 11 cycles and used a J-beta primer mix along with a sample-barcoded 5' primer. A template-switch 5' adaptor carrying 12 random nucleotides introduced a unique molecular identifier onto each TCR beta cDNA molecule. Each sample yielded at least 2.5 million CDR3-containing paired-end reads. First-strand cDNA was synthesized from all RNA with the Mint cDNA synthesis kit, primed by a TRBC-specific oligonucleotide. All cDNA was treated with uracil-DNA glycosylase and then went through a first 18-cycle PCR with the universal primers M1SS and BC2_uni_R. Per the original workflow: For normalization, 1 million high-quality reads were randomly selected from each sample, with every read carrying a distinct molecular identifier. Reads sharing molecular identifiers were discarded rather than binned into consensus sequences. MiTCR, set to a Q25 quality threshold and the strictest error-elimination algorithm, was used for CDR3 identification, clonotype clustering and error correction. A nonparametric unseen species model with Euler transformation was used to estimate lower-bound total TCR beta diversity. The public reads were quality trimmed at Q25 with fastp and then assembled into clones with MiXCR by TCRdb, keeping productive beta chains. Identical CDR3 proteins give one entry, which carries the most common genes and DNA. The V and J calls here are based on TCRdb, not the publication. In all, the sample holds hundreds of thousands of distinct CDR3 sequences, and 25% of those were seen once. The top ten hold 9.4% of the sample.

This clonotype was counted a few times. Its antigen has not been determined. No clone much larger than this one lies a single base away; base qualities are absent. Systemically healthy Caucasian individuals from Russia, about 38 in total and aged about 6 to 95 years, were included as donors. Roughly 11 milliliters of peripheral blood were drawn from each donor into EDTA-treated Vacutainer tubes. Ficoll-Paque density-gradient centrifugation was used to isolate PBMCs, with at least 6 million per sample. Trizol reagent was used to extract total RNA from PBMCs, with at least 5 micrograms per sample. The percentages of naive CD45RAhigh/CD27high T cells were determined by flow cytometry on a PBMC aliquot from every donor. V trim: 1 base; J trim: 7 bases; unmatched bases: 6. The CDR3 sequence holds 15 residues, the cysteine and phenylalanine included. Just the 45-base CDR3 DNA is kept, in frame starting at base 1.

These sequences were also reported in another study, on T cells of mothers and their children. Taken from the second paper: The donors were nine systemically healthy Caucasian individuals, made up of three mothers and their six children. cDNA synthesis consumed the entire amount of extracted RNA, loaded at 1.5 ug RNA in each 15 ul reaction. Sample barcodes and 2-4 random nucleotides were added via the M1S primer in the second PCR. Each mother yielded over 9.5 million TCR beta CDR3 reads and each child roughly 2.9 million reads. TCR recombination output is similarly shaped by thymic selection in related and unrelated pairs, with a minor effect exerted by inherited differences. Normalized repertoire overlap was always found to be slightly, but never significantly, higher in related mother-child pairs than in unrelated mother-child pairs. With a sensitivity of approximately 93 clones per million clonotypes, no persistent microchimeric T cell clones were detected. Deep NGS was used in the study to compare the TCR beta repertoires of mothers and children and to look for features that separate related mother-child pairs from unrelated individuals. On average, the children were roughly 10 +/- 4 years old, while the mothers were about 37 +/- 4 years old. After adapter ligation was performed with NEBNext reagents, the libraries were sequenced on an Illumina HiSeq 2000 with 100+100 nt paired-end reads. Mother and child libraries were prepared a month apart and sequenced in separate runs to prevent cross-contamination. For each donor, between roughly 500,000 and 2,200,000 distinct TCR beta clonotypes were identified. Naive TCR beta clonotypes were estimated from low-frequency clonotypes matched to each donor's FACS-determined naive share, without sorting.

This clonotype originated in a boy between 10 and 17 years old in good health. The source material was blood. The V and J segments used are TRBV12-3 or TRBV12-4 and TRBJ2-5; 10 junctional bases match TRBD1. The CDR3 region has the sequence CASSLGQGALGTQYF. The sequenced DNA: TGTGCCAGCAGTTTAGGACAGGGGGCTTTGGGGACCCAGTACTTC.